The entry below gives a single TCR beta chain sequence along with its context. Its antigen remains unknown. The sample comes from a study of cytomegalovirus exposure and HLA in healthy donors. Regarding the study as a whole: Rarity marked most TCR sequences, yet some public TCRs occurred in many donors.

Per the germline V gene, CDR1 is LGHNA and CDR2 is YSLEER. The V end was cut by 5 bases, the J end by 5 bases, with 19 bases between. The CDR3 is 15 amino acids. Both 60 Vbeta primers and 13 Jbeta primers went into the PCR. The assay was immunoSEQ multiplex PCR, and TCRdb's table has in-frame clones only and misses some. The table lists about 200,000 clones, 79% of them singletons. V gene TRBV4-3 combines with J gene TRBJ2-7; weak D call: TRBD1 (5 bases). The clonotype was recovered from a girl between 5 and 17 years old in good health and CMV-seropositive. What was sequenced was PBMCs. The CDR3 spells CASSARTMGGDEQYF. CDR3 coding DNA: TGCGCCAGCAGCGCCCGGACAATGGGTGGCGACGAGCAGTACTTC.